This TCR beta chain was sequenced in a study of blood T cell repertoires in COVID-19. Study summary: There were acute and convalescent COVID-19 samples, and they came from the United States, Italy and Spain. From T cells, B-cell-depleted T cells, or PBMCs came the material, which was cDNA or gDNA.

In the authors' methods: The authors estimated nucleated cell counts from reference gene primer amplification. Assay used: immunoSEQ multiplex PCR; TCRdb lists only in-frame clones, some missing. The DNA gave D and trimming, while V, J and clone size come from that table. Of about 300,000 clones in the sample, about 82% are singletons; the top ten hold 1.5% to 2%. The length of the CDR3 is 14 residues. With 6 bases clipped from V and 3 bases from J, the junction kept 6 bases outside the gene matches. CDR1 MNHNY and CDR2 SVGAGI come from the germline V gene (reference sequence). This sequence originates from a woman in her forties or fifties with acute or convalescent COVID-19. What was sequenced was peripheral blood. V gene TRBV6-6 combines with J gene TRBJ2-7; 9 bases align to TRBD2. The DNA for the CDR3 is TGTGCCAGCAGAATAGCGGGAGCCTACTACGAGCAGTACTTC. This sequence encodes CASRIAGAYYEQYF.